These 29 T cell receptor beta chains were sequenced from one sample in a study of CD8+ T cells in alopecia areata. cDNA serving as the sequencing template came from extracted, reverse transcribed RNA. The repertoire was sequenced with immunoSEQ multiplex PCR; TCRdb's copy has only in-frame clones and lacks some. The sample consists of hundreds of thousands of clones, 60% of them appearing once. Treatment reported: oral pan-JAK inhibitor, 5-10 mg twice daily. This specimen was CD4+ T cells sorted from blood, taken at week 52, from a patient treated with tofacitinib. These receptors came from a human donor with alopecia areata.

This clone was observed a handful of times. V usage is TRBV4-3 and J usage is TRBJ1-6; 7 positions agree with TRBD1. This CDR3 region has 16 residues. CDR1 is LGHNA and CDR2 is YSLEER in the germline V gene. V lost 4 bases and J lost 4; bases outside the gene matches: 7. The CDR3 is CASSPSGQEYNSPLHF. In nucleotides, the CDR3 is TGCGCCAGCAGCCCCTCCGGACAGGAGTATAATTCACCCCTCCACTTT.

This clone has just a few counts. The J gene is TRBJ2-5, the V gene TRBV13; D remains unclear. The CDR3 covers 14 residues. In germline, CDR1 is PRHDT, CDR2 FYEKMQ (reference sequence). V lost 4 bases and J lost 5, with 14 bases in between. CDR3 amino acids: CASSSSRNPETQYF. In nucleotides, the CDR3 is TGTGCCAGCAGCTCCTCACGGAATCCGGAGACCCAGTACTTC.

The chain employs TRBV9 and TRBJ2-1, with TRBD2 matching 11 bases. The CDR3 has 16 amino acids. The V gene end was trimmed by 4 bases and the J gene end by 7 bases; junction bases not matched to a gene: 10. The germline CDR1 and CDR2 sequences are SGDLS and YYNGEE. The CDR3 DNA follows: TGTGCCAGCAGCCCGACGACTAGCGGGGTTTCGAATGAGCAGTTCTTC. Its translation: CASSPTTSGVSNEQFF.

This sequence joins TRBV9 and TRBJ2-3; tentative D call: TRBD2 (6 bases). CDR1 and CDR2 from the germline V gene are SGDLS and YYNGEE. V was shortened by 0 bases and J by 7 bases, with 9 bases between the two germline ends. The CDR3 runs to 13 residues. The CDR3 here is CASSVAGGYTQYF. The DNA for the CDR3 is TGTGCCAGCAGCGTAGCTGGGGGGTATACGCAGTATTTT.

The chain employs TRBV18 and TRBJ2-5, with D perhaps matching TRBD2 (5 bases). Trimming stripped 4 bases from V and 5 bases from J, with 11 bases between. This CDR3 spans 13 amino acids. Germline CDR1 KGHSH, CDR2 LQKENI. The CDR3 protein is CASSRESGETQYF. The CDR3 DNA sequence: TGTGCCAGCTCACGGGAGAGTGGGGAGACCCAGTACTTC. Combining the CDR3 with reference TRBV18 and TRBJ2-5 gives the whole variable domain NAGVMQNPRHLVRRRGQEARLRCSPMKGHSHVYWYRQLPEEGLKFMVYLQKENIIDESGMPKERFSAEFPKEGPSILRIQQVVRGDSAAYFCASSRESGETQYFGPGTRLLVL.

The rearrangement links TRBV29-1 to TRBJ2-4; tentative D call: TRBD1 (5 bases). The CDR3 has 13 amino acids. V lost 7 bases, J lost 4 bases, and 14 bases lay in between. The V gene's germline CDR1 is SQVTM and CDR2 ANQGSEA. CDR3 protein: CSAAWGLKNIQYF. Written as DNA, the CDR3 is TGCAGCGCCGCATGGGGCCTAAAAAACATTCAGTACTTC.

V gene TRBV6-6 combines with J gene TRBJ2-7; D is uncertain. This CDR3 has 14 amino acids. The germline V gene has CDR1 MNHNY and CDR2 SVGAGI (reference sequence). V lost 4 bases and J 0 bases, leaving 10 bases between the germline ends. CDR3 sequence: CASSSPPHSYEQYF. CDR3 in DNA: TGTGCCAGCAGTTCCCCCCCGCACTCCTACGAGCAGTACTTC.

This clone has a handful of counts. V gene TRBV27 combines with J gene TRBJ1-1, with TRBD1 matching over 7 bases. The V segment lost 6 bases and the J segment 5 bases; nucleotides outside the gene matches: 6. Germline V lookup: CDR1 MNHEY, CDR2 SMNVEV (reference sequence). This CDR3 is 13 amino acids long. This CDR3 reads CASSRQGGTEAFF. The DNA for the CDR3 is TGTGCCAGCAGCAGACAGGGTGGGACTGAAGCTTTCTTT.

The chain carries TRBV18 and TRBJ1-6, with D tentatively TRBD1 (6 bases). The CDR3 loop spans 15 amino acids. Germline V gives CDR1 KGHSH, CDR2 LQKENI. V shed 3 bases and J shed 3 bases, with 9 bases lying between them. CDR3 in amino acids: CASSPSDSYNSPLHF. DNA for the CDR3: TGTGCCAGCTCACCCTCGGACAGCTATAATTCACCCCTCCACTTT.

This clone has just one count. V usage is TRBV7-9 and J usage is TRBJ2-3; no firm D call. V was shortened by 1 base and J by 1 base, with 6 bases between the two germline ends. The CDR3 extends over 14 amino acids. CDR1 is SEHNR and CDR2 is FQNEAQ in the germline V gene (reference sequence). The CDR3 bases are TGTGCCAGCAGCTTAGACAGTCGCACAGATACGCAGTATTTT. As protein: CASSLDSRTDTQYF.

V usage is TRBV29-1 and J usage is TRBJ2-3; 8 bases line up with TRBD1. With 7 bases clipped from V and 1 base from J, the junction kept 4 bases outside the gene matches. This CDR3 contains 13 residues. Germline loops: CDR1 SQVTM, CDR2 ANQGSEA. CDR3 sequence: CSGQGLGTDTQYF. DNA of the CDR3: TGCAGCGGACAGGGGTTGGGCACAGATACGCAGTATTTT.

The rearrangement links TRBV2 to TRBJ1-5; TRBD1 agrees at 10 bases. J was trimmed by 3 bases and V by 6 bases; bases with no gene match: 8. The CDR3 consists of 16 residues. Germline V gene sequence: CDR1 SNHLY, CDR2 FYNNEI. CDR3 sequence (DNA): TGTGCCAGCAGATCTATGGACAGGGGGTACAATCAGCCCCAGCATTTT. This sequence encodes CASRSMDRGYNQPQHF.

Notes on this clone: This specimen includes other DNA sequences encoding the same CDR3. The CDR3 protein is CASSFGPYEQYF. Here the CDR3 DNA reads TGTGCCAGCAGCTTTGGTCCGTACGAGCAGTACTTC. This rearrangement joins TRBV7-9 to TRBJ2-7; D is unresolved. The ends were cut back, 3 bases at V and 4 bases at J, with 7 bases in the middle. This CDR3 comprises 12 residues. Germline V gives CDR1 SEHNR, CDR2 FQNEAQ (reference sequence).

In its sample, this clone was seen a few times. The chain recombines TRBV29-1 with TRBJ1-2; maybe TRBD1 (5 bases). The V gene's germline CDR1 is SQVTM and CDR2 ANQGSEA. The CDR3 extends over 14 amino acids. The germline V and J ends were trimmed by 0 bases and 3 bases, with 11 bases remaining between them. The CDR3 nucleotides are TGCAGCGTTGAAGATCACCCGGGGCACTATGGCTACACCTTC. Its translation: CSVEDHPGHYGYTF. The full variable domain, with the rest looked up from reference TRBV29-1 and TRBJ1-2, is SAVISQKPSRDICQRGTSLTIQCQVDSQVTMMFWYRQQPGQSLTLIATANQGSEATYESGFVIDKFPISRPNLTFSTLTVSNMSPEDSSIYLCSVEDHPGHYGYTFGSGTRLTVV.

Regarding this clone: The sample has other DNA sequences that encode this CDR3 too. The chain links TRBV30 to TRBJ2-7; D is undetermined. CDR3 size: 11 residues. V dropped 2 bases and J dropped 2 bases, with 4 bases sitting between them. CDR1 and CDR2 from the germline V gene are GTSNPN and SVGIG (reference sequence). For the CDR3, the DNA is TGTGCCTGGAGTCAGACCTACGAGCAGTACTTC. Its translation is CAWSQTYEQYF.

A single count supports this clone. The chain combines TRBV5-1 with TRBJ2-3; possibly TRBD1 or TRBD2 for D (6 bases each). V was trimmed by 3 bases and J by 0 bases, leaving 8 bases between them. Germline CDR1 SGHRS, CDR2 YFSETQ. This CDR3 region has 14 residues. The CDR3 spells CASSWGASTDTQYF. CDR3 DNA: TGCGCCAGCAGCTGGGGGGCTAGCACAGATACGCAGTATTTT.

The chain carries TRBV2 and TRBJ2-7, with a tentative D call TRBD1 (6 bases). Germline values: CDR1 SNHLY, CDR2 FYNNEI. The CDR3 extends over 15 amino acids. The ends were cut back, 6 bases at V and 3 bases at J, with 18 bases in the middle. CDR3 sequence reads: CASRTLSDRHYEQYF. The CDR3 nucleotides read TGTGCCAGCAGGACGCTTTCAGACAGGCACTACGAGCAGTACTTC.

In the case of this clone: In the same sample, other DNA sequences code for this CDR3. CDR3: CASSFRGETQYF. In DNA, the CDR3 is TGTGCCAGCAGCTTCAGGGGAGAGACCCAGTACTTC. The chain links TRBV7-2 to TRBJ2-5, with D tentatively TRBD1 (6 bases). V shed 3 bases and J shed 4 bases, with 6 bases lying between them. The CDR3 is made up of 12 amino acids. Germline V gene data show CDR1 as SGHTA and CDR2 as FQGNSA. Full variable domain (remainder filled in from reference TRBV7-2 and TRBJ2-5): GAGVSQSPSNKVTEKGKDVELRCDPISGHTALYWYRQSLGQGLEFLIYFQGNSAPDKSGLPSDRFSAERTGGSVSTLTIQRTQQEDSAVYLCASSFRGETQYFGPGTRLLVL.

The chain has TRBV27 and TRBJ2-1, with D unresolved. V was cut by 3 bases and J by 4 bases, with 13 bases left in between. This CDR3 contains 15 residues. The germline V gene encodes CDR1 MNHEY and CDR2 SMNVEV (reference sequence). This CDR3 reads CASSFGQSRYNEQFF. In DNA form, the CDR3 reads TGTGCCAGCAGTTTTGGGCAGAGTAGGTACAATGAGCAGTTCTTC.

Concerning this clone: Other DNA sequences within the sample encode an identical CDR3. The chain combines TRBV29-1 with TRBJ2-7; no clear D gene. The V end was cut by 0 bases, the J end by 0 bases, with 6 bases between. Germline V lookup: CDR1 SQVTM, CDR2 ANQGSEA. CDR3 length: 13 amino acids. CDR3 sequence reads: CSVEDPGSYEQYF. The DNA of the CDR3 is TGCAGCGTTGAAGATCCTGGCTCCTACGAGCAGTACTTC.

This chain connects TRBV9 to TRBJ1-1; D gene uncertain. CDR1 is SGDLS, CDR2 YYNGEE, per germline. Trimming cost V 4 bases and J 3 bases, with 19 bases left between them. The length of the CDR3 is 16 residues. CDR3 sequence (DNA): TGTGCCAGCAGCCCCAATTCCCAGAGTGAGTACACTGAAGCTTTCTTT. Amino acid sequence: CASSPNSQSEYTEAFF.

This clone was detected only a few times. The chain links TRBV9 to TRBJ1-4; a possible D gene is TRBD1 (5 bases). V lost 2 bases and J 3 bases, leaving 11 bases between the germline ends. The CDR3 consists of 15 residues. Germline-derived CDR1 and CDR2 are SGDLS and YYNGEE. The CDR3, as DNA: TGTGCCAGCAGCGTCACCGGGACGCCTAATGAAAAACTGTTTTTT. Its protein product is CASSVTGTPNEKLFF.

This chain uses TRBV30 with TRBJ1-6, with TRBD1 as a possible D gene (6 bases). The CDR3 extends over 15 amino acids. The ends were cut back, 5 bases at V and 7 bases at J, with 18 bases in the middle. CDR1 and CDR2 from the germline V gene are GTSNPN and SVGIG (reference sequence). The CDR3 DNA is TGTGCCTGGGGACCCCTCGACAGGCCAAATTCACCCCTCCACTTT. It yields the protein CAWGPLDRPNSPLHF.

The chain joins TRBV7-9 to TRBJ2-1; D may match TRBD1 or TRBD2 (5 bases each). The CDR3 is 18 residues long. Germline V gives CDR1 SEHNR, CDR2 FQNEAQ (reference sequence). Between the trimmed V and J ends, which lost 5 bases and 7 bases, there was a span of 27 bases. CDR3 sequence reads: CASSPHLGTLTWRNEQFF. The DNA of the CDR3 is TGTGCCAGCAGCCCACACTTAGGGACCTTGACATGGAGGAATGAGCAGTTCTTC. Filled out from reference TRBV7-9 and TRBJ2-1, the complete variable domain reads DTGVSQNPRHKITKRGQNVTFRCDPISEHNRLYWYRQTLGQGPEFLTYFQNEAQLEKSRLLSDRFSAERPKGSFSTLEIQRTEQGDSAMYLCASSPHLGTLTWRNEQFFGPGTRLTVL.

The rearrangement links TRBV7-6 to TRBJ2-5; 12 positions match TRBD2. V dropped 4 bases and J dropped 4; count of bases not matched to a gene: 1. CDR1 SGHVS and CDR2 FNYEAQ come from the germline V gene. The CDR3 is 14 amino acids. The CDR3 bases are TGTGCCAGCAGCTCACTAGCGGGGGGAGAGACCCAGTACTTC. Protein: CASSSLAGGETQYF.

The chain uses TRBV6-5 and TRBJ2-7, with D possibly TRBD1 on 6 matching bases. The CDR3 is made up of 15 amino acids. V lost 0 bases, J lost 4 bases, and 13 bases lay in between. Germline V gives CDR1 MNHEY, CDR2 SVGAGI. CDR3 amino acids: CASSYSPGTSYEQYF. The CDR3 DNA reads as TGTGCCAGCAGTTACTCTCCCGGGACATCGTACGAGCAGTACTTC.

V is TRBV2 and J is TRBJ2-5; tentatively, D is TRBD1 (6 bases). CDR3 length: 11 amino acids. V was trimmed by 9 bases and J by 2 bases, leaving 7 bases between them. CDR1 SNHLY and CDR2 FYNNEI come from the germline V gene. CDR3: CARDRQETQYF. The CDR3 nucleotides are TGTGCCAGGGACAGACAAGAGACCCAGTACTTC.

This sequence joins TRBV7-9 and TRBJ2-3, with 15 bases identical to TRBD2. The V and J ends lost 5 bases and 2 bases, in that order; junction bases with no gene match: 2. Germline CDR1 reads SEHNR; CDR2 reads FQNEAQ (reference sequence). This CDR3 is built from 16 residues. This chain's CDR3 is CASSRTSGGATDTQYF. In DNA, the CDR3 is TGTGCCAGCAGCCGGACTAGCGGGGGGGCCACAGATACGCAGTATTTT.

Details on this clone: Germline and junction disagree at one end, which may indicate a read error. This rearrangement joins TRBV27 to TRBJ1-2, with a weak D call TRBD1 (5 bases). The germline V gene has CDR1 MNHEY and CDR2 SMNVEV (reference sequence). This CDR3 has 12 amino acids. In DNA, the CDR3 is TGTGCCAGCAGTTTAAAGCCAGGGAGGCTCCTTTTC. Its translation is CASSLKPGRLLF.